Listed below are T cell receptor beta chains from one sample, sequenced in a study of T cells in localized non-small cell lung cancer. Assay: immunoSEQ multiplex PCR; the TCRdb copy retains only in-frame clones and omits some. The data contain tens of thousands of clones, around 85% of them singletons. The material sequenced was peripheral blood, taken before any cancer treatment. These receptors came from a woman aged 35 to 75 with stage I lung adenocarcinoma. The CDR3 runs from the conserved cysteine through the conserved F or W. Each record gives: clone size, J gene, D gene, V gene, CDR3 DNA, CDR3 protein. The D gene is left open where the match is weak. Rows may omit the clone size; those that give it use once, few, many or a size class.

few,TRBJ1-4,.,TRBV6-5,TGTGCCAGCAGCCTGGGACACCTTAATGAAAAACTGTTTTTT,CASSLGHLNEKLFF
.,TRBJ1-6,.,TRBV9,TGTGCCAGCAGCGTAGCTCGTAAACCAGAAGATTCACCCCTCCACTTT,CASSVARKPEDSPLHF
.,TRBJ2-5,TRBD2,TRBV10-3,TGTGCCATCAGTGAGTCTGGGGGGGAAGAGACCCAGTACTTC,CAISESGGEETQYF
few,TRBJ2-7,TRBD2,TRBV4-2,TGTGCCAGCAGCCAAGAAATTCTTCGGGGGGTATACTCCTACGAGCAGTACTTC,CASSQEILRGVYSYEQYF
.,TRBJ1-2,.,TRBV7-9,TGTGCCAGCAGCCCGACAGGAGACTATGGCTACACCTTC,CASSPTGDYGYTF
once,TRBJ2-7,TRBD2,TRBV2,TGTGCCAGCAGTGTCGATCCGGGGGGATACGAGCAGTACTTC,CASSVDPGGYEQYF
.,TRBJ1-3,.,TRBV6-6,TGTGCCAGCAGTTACTGGGGCGGTGGATCTGGAAACACCATATATTTT,CASSYWGGGSGNTIYF
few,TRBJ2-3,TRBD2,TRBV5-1,TGCGCCAGCAGAGTAGCGGGCGTTAGGGATACGCAGTATTTT,CASRVAGVRDTQYF
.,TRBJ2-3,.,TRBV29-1,TGCAGCGTTGCGGGGGGCATGGTGGGGACAGATACGCAGTATTTT,CSVAGGMVGTDTQYF
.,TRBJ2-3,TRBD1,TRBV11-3,TGTGCCAGCAGCACCCGGACAGGGGGCTTAAATACGCAGTATTTT,CASSTRTGGLNTQYF
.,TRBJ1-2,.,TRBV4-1,TGCGCCAGCAGCCAAGAGTCCAGGTCTAACTATGGCTACACCTTC,CASSQESRSNYGYTF
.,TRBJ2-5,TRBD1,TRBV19,TGTGCCAGTAGTACTACAGGGGGCGCGTTGGAGACCCAGTACTTC,CASSTTGGALETQYF
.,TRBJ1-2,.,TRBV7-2,TGTGCCAGCAGCTTAAGTCAGGGTAACAACTATGGCTACACCTTC,CASSLSQGNNYGYTF
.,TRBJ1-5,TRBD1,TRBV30,TGTGCCTGGAACGACAGGGGGCTTAGTCAGCCCCAGCATTTT,CAWNDRGLSQPQHF
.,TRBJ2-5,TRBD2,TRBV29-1,TGCAGCGCCGCGGGGGGGCCGAACCAAGAGACCCAGTACTTC,CSAAGGPNQETQYF